Listed below are T cell receptor beta chains from one sample, sequenced in a study of T-cell reconstitution after alpha-beta-depleted transplantation in children. MiXCR, applied by TCRdb to the PCR reads, yields one record per CDR3 protein. The table records 670,000 or so distinct CDR3 sequences, roughly 14% of them present only once. Source: PBMCs, taken before TCRalphabeta/CD19-depleted stem cell transplant. Receptors were obtained from a girl aged 2-10 years with congenital amegakaryocytic thrombocytopenia, due to receive a stem cell transplant. The CDR3 runs from the conserved cysteine through the conserved F or W. A D gene is named only where the DNA matches it firmly. Size tells how often a clone was seen (once, few, many) or the class of an expanded clone, and some rows leave it out.

TRBJ2-7 | . | few | TRBV7-9 | CASSFLTGSWDYEQYF | TGTGCCAGCAGCTTCCTCACAGGGAGTTGGGACTACGAGCAGTACTTC
TRBJ2-3 | TRBD2 | . | TRBV20-1 | CSARISGRARTDTQYF | TGCAGTGCTAGGATTAGCGGGAGGGCCCGGACAGATACGCAGTATTTT
TRBJ1-6 | . | . | TRBV10-3 | CAISESQEGRSPLHF | TGTGCCATCAGTGAGTCACAGGAGGGACGATCACCCCTCCACTTT
TRBJ2-2 | . | many | TRBV5-6 | CASSLRKKPTGELFF | TGTGCCAGCAGCTTGCGGAAAAAACCCACCGGGGAGCTGTTTTTT
TRBJ2-1 | TRBD2 | . | TRBV12-3/TRBV12-4 | CASTREGYEQFF | TGTGCCAGCACTAGGGAGGGTTATGAGCAGTTCTTC
TRBJ1-6 | . | few | TRBV29-1 | CSSQGWPMDSPLHF | TGCAGCTCACAGGGATGGCCCATGGATTCACCCCTCCACTTT
TRBJ2-1 | TRBD2 | many | TRBV29-1 | CSVRLALYNEQFF | TGCAGCGTTCGACTAGCGTTATACAATGAGCAGTTCTTC
TRBJ2-2 | . | many | TRBV5-1 | CASSSWGQNTGELFF | TGCGCCAGCAGCTCATGGGGACAAAACACCGGGGAGCTGTTTTTT
TRBJ2-4 | TRBD1 | many | TRBV28 | CASSPRQGGKNIQYF | TGTGCCAGCAGTCCTCGACAGGGGGGCAAAAACATTCAGTACTTC
TRBJ2-5 | . | . | TRBV20-1 | CSASSGGVETQYF | TGCAGTGCTAGTAGTGGTGGGGTGGAGACCCAGTACTTC
TRBJ1-3 | TRBD1 | few | TRBV29-1 | CSVEERGQVSGNTIYF | TGCAGCGTTGAAGAAAGGGGACAGGTCTCTGGAAACACCATATATTTT
TRBJ2-2 | TRBD2 | few | TRBV7-9 | CASYSGLAGDGELFF | TGTGCCAGCTACTCAGGGCTAGCGGGAGACGGGGAGCTGTTTTTT
TRBJ2-1 | TRBD2 | . | TRBV5-1 | CASSAGLAGIDEQFF | TGCGCCAGCAGCGCGGGACTAGCGGGAATAGATGAGCAGTTCTTC
TRBJ2-2 | TRBD1 | . | TRBV6-5 | CASSYRVEDRAAGELFF | TGTGCCAGCAGTTATAGGGTGGAAGACAGGGCCGCCGGGGAGCTGTTTTTT
TRBJ2-4 | TRBD2 | . | TRBV27 | CASSLVAGGNIQYF | TGTGCCAGCAGTTTGGTAGCGGGAGGCAACATTCAGTACTTC
TRBJ2-7 | . | many | TRBV12-3/TRBV12-4 | CASSLVLSSSYEQYF | TGTGCCAGCAGTTTGGTACTATCGAGCTCCTACGAGCAGTACTTC
TRBJ2-3 | TRBD2 | few | TRBV28 | CASRPQGLVADTQYF | TGTGCCAGCAGGCCGCAAGGACTAGTCGCAGATACGCAGTATTTT
TRBJ2-5 | . | . | TRBV20-1 | CSAREPSYETQYF | TGCAGTGCTAGAGAACCATCGTATGAGACCCAGTACTTC
TRBJ2-2 | TRBD2 | . | TRBV12-3/TRBV12-4 | CASSPDSGRAPTGELFF | TGTGCCAGCAGTCCCGATAGCGGGAGGGCCCCCACCGGGGAGCTGTTTTTT
TRBJ2-1 | . | many | TRBV7-2 | CASSLLVPRDSFQFF | TGTGCCAGCAGCTTGCTTGTCCCGCGGGATTCTTTTCAGTTCTTC
TRBJ1-5 | . | many | TRBV10-2 | CASSEWAGNNQPQHF | TGCGCCAGCAGTGAGTGGGCAGGCAACAATCAGCCCCAGCATTTT
TRBJ2-5 | . | many | TRBV12-3/TRBV12-4 | CASSFAGETQYF | TGTGCCAGCAGTTTCGCCGGGGAGACCCAGTACTTC
TRBJ2-3 | . | many | TRBV5-1 | CASIAVGDTQYF | TGCGCCAGCATCGCCGTGGGGGATACGCAGTATTTT
TRBJ2-7 | TRBD2 | . | TRBV7-2 | CASSLRGGSNWDEQYF | TGTGCCAGCAGCTTGAGGGGCGGGAGCAATTGGGACGAGCAGTACTTC
TRBJ1-2 | . | . | TRBV7-9 | CASTPSTGADYGYTF | TGTGCCAGCACCCCATCGACGGGGGCCGACTATGGCTACACCTTC
TRBJ2-7 | . | . | TRBV4-1 | CASSQDGSSYEQYF | TGCGCCAGCAGCCAAGATGGCAGTAGCTACGAGCAGTACTTC
TRBJ2-7 | TRBD2 | . | TRBV12-3/TRBV12-4 | CASSLWTSDDEQYF | TGTGCCAGCAGTTTGTGGACTAGCGACGACGAGCAGTACTTC
TRBJ1-4 | . | many | TRBV25-1 | CASSEDQGRSTNEKLFF | TGTGCCAGCAGTGAGGACCAGGGGAGGTCAACTAATGAAAAACTGTTTTTT
TRBJ2-1 | . | few | TRBV29-1 | CSVTRGEQFF | TGCAGCGTTACAAGGGGTGAGCAGTTCTTC
TRBJ2-7 | . | many | TRBV9 | CASSVIGWESSYEQYF | TGTGCCAGCAGCGTAATTGGGTGGGAAAGCTCCTACGAGCAGTACTTC
TRBJ2-7 | TRBD2 | many | TRBV29-1 | CSAGARLGGRSYEQYF | TGCAGCGCCGGAGCTCGTTTGGGCGGGAGATCCTACGAGCAGTACTTC
TRBJ2-7 | TRBD2 | few | TRBV20-1 | CSAPSLAGGGSYEQYF | TGCAGTGCCCCGTCCCTAGCGGGAGGTGGGTCCTACGAGCAGTACTTC
TRBJ2-1 | TRBD2 | . | TRBV7-9 | CASAGASYNEQFF | TGTGCCAGCGCGGGAGCCTCCTACAATGAGCAGTTCTTC
TRBJ2-2 | TRBD1 | . | TRBV5-1 | CASRDRDVPNTGELFF | TGCGCCAGCCGGGACAGGGATGTCCCGAACACCGGGGAGCTGTTTTTT
TRBJ1-5 | TRBD1 | many | TRBV5-6 | CASSLQGGRAQPQHF | TGTGCCAGCAGCTTGCAAGGGGGCCGGGCTCAGCCCCAGCATTTT
TRBJ2-1 | . | many | TRBV5-1 | CASSRGTDNEQFF | TGCGCCAGCAGCCGGGGAACGGACAATGAGCAGTTCTTC
TRBJ2-5 | . | . | TRBV29-1 | CSAAGFSGQETQYF | TGCAGCGCCGCGGGTTTTTCGGGCCAAGAGACCCAGTACTTC
TRBJ2-2 | . | many | TRBV20-1 | CSARPSPTGELFF | TGCAGTGCTAGGCCCTCGCCCACCGGGGAGCTGTTTTTT
TRBJ2-5 | . | many | TRBV5-1 | CASSLGVGKETQYF | TGCGCCAGCAGCTTGGGGGTCGGGAAAGAGACCCAGTACTTC
TRBJ2-3 | TRBD2 | many | TRBV20-1 | CSARLGKGTSARTDTQYF | TGCAGTGCTAGGCTAGGGAAGGGGACTAGCGCCCGCACAGATACGCAGTATTTT
TRBJ1-3 | . | many | TRBV29-1 | CSVVKGPEGNTIYF | TGCAGCGTTGTGAAGGGGCCGGAGGGAAACACCATATATTTT